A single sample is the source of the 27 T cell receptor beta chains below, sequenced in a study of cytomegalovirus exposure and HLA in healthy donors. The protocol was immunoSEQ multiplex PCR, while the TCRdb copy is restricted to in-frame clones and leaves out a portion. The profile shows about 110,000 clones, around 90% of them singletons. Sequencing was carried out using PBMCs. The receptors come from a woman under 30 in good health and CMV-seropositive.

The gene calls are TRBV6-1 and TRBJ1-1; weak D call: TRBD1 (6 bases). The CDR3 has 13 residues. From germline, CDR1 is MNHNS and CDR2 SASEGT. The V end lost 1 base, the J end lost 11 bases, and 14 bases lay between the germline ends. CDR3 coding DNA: TGTGCCAGCAGTGAAGGGACAGCTACTTCGGCTTTCTTT. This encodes CASSEGTATSAFF.

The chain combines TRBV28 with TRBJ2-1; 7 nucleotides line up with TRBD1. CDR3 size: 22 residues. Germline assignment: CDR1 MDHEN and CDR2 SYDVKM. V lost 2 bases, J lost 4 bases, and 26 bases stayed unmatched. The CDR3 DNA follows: TGTGCCAGCAGTTTAAGGGGACAGCAATTCCACCACGGGATTGTGGCTTACAATGAGCAGTTCTTC. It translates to CASSLRGQQFHHGIVAYNEQFF.

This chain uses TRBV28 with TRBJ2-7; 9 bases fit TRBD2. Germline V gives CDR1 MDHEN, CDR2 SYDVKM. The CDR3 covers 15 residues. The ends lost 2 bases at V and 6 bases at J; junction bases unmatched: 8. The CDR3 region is CASSLDASGELEQYV. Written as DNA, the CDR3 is TGTGCCAGCAGTTTAGACGCTAGCGGGGAACTCGAGCAGTACGTC.

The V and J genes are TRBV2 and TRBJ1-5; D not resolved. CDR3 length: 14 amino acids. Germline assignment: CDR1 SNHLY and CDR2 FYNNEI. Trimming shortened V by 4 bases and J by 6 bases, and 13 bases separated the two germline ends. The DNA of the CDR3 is TGTGCCAGCAGTGGAGGGTTCGTTGGTCAGCCCCAGCATTTT. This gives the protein CASSGGFVGQPQHF.

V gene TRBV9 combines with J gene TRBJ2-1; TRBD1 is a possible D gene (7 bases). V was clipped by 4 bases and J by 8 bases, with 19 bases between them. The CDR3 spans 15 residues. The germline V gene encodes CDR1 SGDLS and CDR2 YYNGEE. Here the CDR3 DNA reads TGTGCCAGCAGCCGACGTCACAGGGGAGGCGATGAGCAGTTCTTC. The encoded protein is CASSRRHRGGDEQFF.

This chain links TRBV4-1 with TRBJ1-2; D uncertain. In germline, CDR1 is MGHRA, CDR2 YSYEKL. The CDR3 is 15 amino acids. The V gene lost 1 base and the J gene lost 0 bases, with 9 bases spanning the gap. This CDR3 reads CASSQVYSTNYGYTF. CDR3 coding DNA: TGCGCCAGCAGCCAAGTATACAGCACTAACTATGGCTACACCTTC.

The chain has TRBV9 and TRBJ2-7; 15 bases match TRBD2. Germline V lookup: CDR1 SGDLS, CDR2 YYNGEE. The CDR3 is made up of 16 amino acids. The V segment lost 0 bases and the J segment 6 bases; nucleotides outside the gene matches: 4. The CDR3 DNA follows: TGTGCCAGCAGCGTAGGGACTAGCGGGGGGGCGGGCGAGCAGTACTTC. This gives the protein CASSVGTSGGAGEQYF. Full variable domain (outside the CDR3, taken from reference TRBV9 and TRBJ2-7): DSGVTQTPKHLITATGQRVTLRCSPRSGDLSVYWYQQSLDQGLQFLIQYYNGEERAKGNILERFSAQQFPDLHSELNLSSLELGDSALYFCASSVGTSGGAGEQYFGPGTRLTVT.

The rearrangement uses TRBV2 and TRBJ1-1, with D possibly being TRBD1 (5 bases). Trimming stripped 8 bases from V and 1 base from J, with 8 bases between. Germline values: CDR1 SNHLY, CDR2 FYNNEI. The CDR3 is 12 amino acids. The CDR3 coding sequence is TGTGCCAGCGGGGGGGAGAACACTGAAGCTTTCTTT. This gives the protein CASGGENTEAFF.

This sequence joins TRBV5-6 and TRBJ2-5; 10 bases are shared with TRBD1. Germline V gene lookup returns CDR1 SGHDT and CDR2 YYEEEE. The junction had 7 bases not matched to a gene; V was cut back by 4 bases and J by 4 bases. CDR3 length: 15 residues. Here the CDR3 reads CASSGWDRGPETQYF. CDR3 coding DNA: TGTGCCAGCAGCGGGTGGGACAGGGGCCCAGAGACCCAGTACTTC.

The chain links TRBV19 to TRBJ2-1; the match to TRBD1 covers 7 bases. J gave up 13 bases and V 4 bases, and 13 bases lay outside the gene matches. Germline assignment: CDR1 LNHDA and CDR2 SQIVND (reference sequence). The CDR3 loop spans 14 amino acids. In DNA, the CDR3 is TGTGCCAGTAGTACGATCGGGGCAGGGGGACAACAGTTCTTC. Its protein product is CASSTIGAGGQQFF.

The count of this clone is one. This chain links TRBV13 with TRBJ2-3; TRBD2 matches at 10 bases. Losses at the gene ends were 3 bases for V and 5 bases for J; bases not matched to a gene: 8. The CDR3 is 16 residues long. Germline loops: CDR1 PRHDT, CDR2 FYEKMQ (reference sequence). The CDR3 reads CASSLSGGESRDTQYF. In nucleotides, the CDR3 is TGTGCCAGCAGCTTGAGCGGGGGGGAGTCCAGAGATACGCAGTATTTT. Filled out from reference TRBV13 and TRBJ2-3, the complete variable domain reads AAGVIQSPRHLIKEKRETATLKCYPIPRHDTVYWYQQGPGQDPQFLISFYEKMQSDKGSIPDRFSAQQFSDYHSELNMSSLELGDSALYFCASSLSGGESRDTQYFGPGTRLTVL.

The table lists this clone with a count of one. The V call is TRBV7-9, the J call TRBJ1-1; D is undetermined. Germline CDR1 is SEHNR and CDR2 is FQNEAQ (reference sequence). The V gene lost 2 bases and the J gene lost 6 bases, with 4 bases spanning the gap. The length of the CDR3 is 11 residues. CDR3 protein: CASSLIAEAFF. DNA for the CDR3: TGTGCCAGCAGCTTAATCGCTGAAGCTTTCTTT. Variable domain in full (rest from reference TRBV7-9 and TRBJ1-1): DTGVSQNPRHKITKRGQNVTFRCDPISEHNRLYWYRQTLGQGPEFLTYFQNEAQLEKSRLLSDRFSAERPKGSFSTLEIQRTEQGDSAMYLCASSLIAEAFFGQGTRLTVV.

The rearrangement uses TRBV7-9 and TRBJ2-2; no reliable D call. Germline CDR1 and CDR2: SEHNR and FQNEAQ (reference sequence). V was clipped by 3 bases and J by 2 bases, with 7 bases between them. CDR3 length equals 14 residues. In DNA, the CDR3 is TGTGCCAGCAGCTTGACTCAAAACACCGGGGAGCTGTTTTTT. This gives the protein CASSLTQNTGELFF.

In nucleotides, the CDR3 is TGCGCCAGCAGCTGGGGGGTCAAGACGACTGAAAAACTGTTTTTT. The encoded protein is CASSWGVKTTEKLFF. V gene TRBV5-1 combines with J gene TRBJ1-4; weak D call: TRBD1 (5 bases). V was pared by 3 bases and J by 7 bases, with 16 bases between. Germline CDR1 reads SGHRS; CDR2 reads YFSETQ. This CDR3 spans 15 amino acids.

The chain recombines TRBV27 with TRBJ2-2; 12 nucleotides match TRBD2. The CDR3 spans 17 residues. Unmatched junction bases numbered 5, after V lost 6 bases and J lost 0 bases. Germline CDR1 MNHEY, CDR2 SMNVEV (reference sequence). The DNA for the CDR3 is TGTGCCAGCAGCGAACTAGCGGGGGGCCCGAACACCGGGGAGCTGTTTTTT. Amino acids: CASSELAGGPNTGELFF.

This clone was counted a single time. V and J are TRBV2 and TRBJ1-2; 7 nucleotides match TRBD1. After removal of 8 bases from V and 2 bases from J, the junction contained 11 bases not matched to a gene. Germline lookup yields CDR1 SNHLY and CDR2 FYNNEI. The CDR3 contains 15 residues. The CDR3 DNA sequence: TGTGCCAGCCTCCCCCGACAGGGTGGGAACTATGGCTACACCTTC. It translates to CASLPRQGGNYGYTF.

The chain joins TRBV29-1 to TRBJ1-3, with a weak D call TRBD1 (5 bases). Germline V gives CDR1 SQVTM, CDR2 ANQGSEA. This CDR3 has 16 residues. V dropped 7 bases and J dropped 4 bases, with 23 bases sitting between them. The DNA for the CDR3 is TGCAGCGCCGTATCGGACCTCAGGGAAACCGGAAACACCATATATTTT. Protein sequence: CSAVSDLRETGNTIYF.

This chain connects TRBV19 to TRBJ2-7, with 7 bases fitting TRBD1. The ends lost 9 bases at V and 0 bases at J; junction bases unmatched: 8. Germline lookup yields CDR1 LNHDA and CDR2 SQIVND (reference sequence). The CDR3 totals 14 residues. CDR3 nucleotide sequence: TGTGCCAGAAGACTTACAGGGGACTCCTACGAGCAGTACGTC. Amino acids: CARRLTGDSYEQYV.

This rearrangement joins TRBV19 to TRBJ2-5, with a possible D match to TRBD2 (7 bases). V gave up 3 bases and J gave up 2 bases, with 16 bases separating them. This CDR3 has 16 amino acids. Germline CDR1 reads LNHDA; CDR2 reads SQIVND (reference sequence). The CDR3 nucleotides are TGTGCCAGTAGTATTTGGGGGGGGGACATACAAGAGACCCAGTACTTC. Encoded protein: CASSIWGGDIQETQYF.

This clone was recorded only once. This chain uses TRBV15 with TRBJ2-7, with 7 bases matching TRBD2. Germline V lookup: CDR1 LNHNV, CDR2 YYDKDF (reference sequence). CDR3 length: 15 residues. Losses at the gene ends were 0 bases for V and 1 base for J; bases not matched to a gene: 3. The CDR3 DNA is TGTGCCACCAGCAGAGAGCGGGGGTCGTCCTACGAGCAGTACGTC. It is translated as CATSRERGSSYEQYV.

CDR3 DNA: TGTGCCATCAGTGAACTTGAGACAGGCGACACTGAAGCTTTCTTT. It yields the protein CAISELETGDTEAFF. This sequence joins TRBV10-3 and TRBJ1-1, with a weak D call TRBD1 (6 bases). This CDR3 contains 15 residues. The V gene lost 3 bases and the J gene lost 3 bases, with 14 bases spanning the gap. Germline V CDR1 and CDR2: ENHRY, SYGVKD.

CDR3 DNA sequence: TGCGCCAGCAGCCAAGAAGGGGATACCGGAGCTTTCTTT. Its protein is CASSQEGDTGAFF. This chain uses TRBV4-3 with TRBJ1-1, with TRBD1 as a possible D gene (5 bases). This CDR3 has 13 residues. The V end was cut by 0 bases, the J end by 10 bases, with 12 bases between. Germline V gives CDR1 LGHNA, CDR2 YSLEER.

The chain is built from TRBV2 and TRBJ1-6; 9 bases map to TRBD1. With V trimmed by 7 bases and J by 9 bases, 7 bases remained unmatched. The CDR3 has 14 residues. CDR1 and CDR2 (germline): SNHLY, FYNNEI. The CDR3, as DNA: TGTGCCAGCACCGGGGACAGGGTTACTTCACCCCTCCACTTT. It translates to CASTGDRVTSPLHF.

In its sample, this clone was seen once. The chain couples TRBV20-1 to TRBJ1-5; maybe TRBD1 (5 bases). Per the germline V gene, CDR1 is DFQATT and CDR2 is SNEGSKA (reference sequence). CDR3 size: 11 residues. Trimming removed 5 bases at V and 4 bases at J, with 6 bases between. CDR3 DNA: TGCAGTGCTTCAGGGAATCAGCCCCAGCATTTT. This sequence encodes CSASGNQPQHF.

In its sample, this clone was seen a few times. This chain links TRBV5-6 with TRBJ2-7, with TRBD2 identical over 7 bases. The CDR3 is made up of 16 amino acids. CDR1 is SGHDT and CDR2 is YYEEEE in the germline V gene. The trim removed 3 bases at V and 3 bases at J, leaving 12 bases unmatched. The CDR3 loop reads CASSCWGVPGGYEQYV. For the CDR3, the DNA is TGTGCCAGCAGCTGTTGGGGTGTCCCGGGGGGCTACGAGCAGTACGTC.

The CDR3 reads CASSYKAYTGTVNSPLHF. In DNA form, the CDR3 reads TGTGCCAGCAGCTATAAGGCCTATACCGGGACAGTAAATTCACCCCTCCACTTT. V and J are TRBV7-6 and TRBJ1-6; 7 nucleotides line up with TRBD1. The CDR3 runs 18 residues. V gave up 4 bases and J gave up 7 bases; unmatched junction bases: 16. Germline assignment: CDR1 SGHVS and CDR2 FNYEAQ.

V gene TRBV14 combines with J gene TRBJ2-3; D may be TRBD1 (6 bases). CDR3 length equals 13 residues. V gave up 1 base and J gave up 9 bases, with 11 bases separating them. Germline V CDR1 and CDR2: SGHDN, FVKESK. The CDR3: CASSQVWGPTQYF. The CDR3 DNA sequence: TGTGCCAGCAGCCAAGTGTGGGGGCCGACGCAGTATTTT.